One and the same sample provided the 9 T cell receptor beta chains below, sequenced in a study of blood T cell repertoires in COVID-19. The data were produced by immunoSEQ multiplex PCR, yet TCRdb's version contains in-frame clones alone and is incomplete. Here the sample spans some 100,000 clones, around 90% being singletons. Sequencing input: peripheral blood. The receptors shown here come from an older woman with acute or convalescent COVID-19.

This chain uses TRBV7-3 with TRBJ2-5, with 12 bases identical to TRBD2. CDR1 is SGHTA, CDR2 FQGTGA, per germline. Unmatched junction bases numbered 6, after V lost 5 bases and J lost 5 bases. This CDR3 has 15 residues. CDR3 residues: CASSPLAGGRETQYF. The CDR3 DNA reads TGTGCCAGCAGCCCCCTAGCGGGAGGGAGGGAGACCCAGTACTTC.

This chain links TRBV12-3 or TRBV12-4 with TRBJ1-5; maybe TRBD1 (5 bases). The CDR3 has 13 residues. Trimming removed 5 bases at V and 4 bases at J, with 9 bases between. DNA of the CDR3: TGTGCCAGCAGTGGGGCACCGAATCAGCCCCAGCATTTT. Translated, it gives CASSGAPNQPQHF.

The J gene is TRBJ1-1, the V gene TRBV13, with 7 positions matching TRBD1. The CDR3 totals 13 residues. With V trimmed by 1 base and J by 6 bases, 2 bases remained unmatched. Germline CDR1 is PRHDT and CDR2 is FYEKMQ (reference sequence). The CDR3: CASSLVQGAEAFF. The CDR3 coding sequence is TGTGCCAGCAGCTTAGTCCAGGGGGCTGAAGCTTTCTTT.

The CDR3 DNA follows: TGTGCCAGCAGCCCTCTTGGCGGGAGTACAGATACGCAGTATTTT. Residues: CASSPLGGSTDTQYF. This chain uses TRBV11-3 with TRBJ2-3, with 7 bases identical to TRBD2. Trimming took 5 bases from V and 3 from J; bases not matched to a gene: 8. This CDR3 contains 15 residues. Germline-derived CDR1 and CDR2 are SGHNT and YENEEA.

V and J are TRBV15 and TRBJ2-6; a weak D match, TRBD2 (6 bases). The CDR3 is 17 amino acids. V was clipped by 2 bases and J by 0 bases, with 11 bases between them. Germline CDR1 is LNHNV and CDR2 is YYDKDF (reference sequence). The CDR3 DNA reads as TGTGCCACCAGCAGACGGGGGACCCCCTCTGGGGCCAACGTCCTGACTTTC. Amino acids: CATSRRGTPSGANVLTF. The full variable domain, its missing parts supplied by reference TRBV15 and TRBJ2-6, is DAMVIQNPRYQVTQFGKPVTLSCSQTLNHNVMYWYQQKSSQAPKLLFHYYDKDFNNEADTPDNFQSRRPNTSFCFLDIRSPGLGDTAMYLCATSRRGTPSGANVLTFGAGSRLTVL.

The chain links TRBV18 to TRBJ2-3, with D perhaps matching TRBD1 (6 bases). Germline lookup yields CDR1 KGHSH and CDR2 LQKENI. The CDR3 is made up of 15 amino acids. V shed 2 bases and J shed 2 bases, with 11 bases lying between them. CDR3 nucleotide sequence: TGTGCCAGCTCACCAGGGGGCACCAACACAGATACGCAGTATTTT. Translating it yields CASSPGGTNTDTQYF. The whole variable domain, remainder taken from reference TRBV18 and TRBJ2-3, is NAGVMQNPRHLVRRRGQEARLRCSPMKGHSHVYWYRQLPEEGLKFMVYLQKENIIDESGMPKERFSAEFPKEGPSILRIQQVVRGDSAAYFCASSPGGTNTDTQYFGPGTRLTVL.

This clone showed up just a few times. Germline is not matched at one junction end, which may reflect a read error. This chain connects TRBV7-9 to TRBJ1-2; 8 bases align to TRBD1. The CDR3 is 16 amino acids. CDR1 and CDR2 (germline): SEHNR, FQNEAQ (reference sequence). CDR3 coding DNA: TGTGCCAGCAGCTTAACCGGACAGGGCGCTAACGATGGCTACACCTTC. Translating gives CASSLTGQGANDGYTF. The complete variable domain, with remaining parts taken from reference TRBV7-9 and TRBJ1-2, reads DTGVSQNPRHKITKRGQNVTFRCDPISEHNRLYWYRQTLGQGPEFLTYFQNEAQLEKSRLLSDRFSAERPKGSFSTLEIQRTEQGDSAMYLCASSLTGQGANDGYTFGSGTRLTVV.

CDR3 in DNA: TGTGCCAGCAGCTTACTAGCGGGAGGGATCTCTGGTGAGCAGTTCTTC. Translating gives CASSLLAGGISGEQFF. The chain couples TRBV7-2 to TRBJ2-1; 12 bases line up with TRBD2. This CDR3 comprises 16 residues. CDR1 SGHTA and CDR2 FQGNSA come from the germline V gene. The trim removed 2 bases at V and 9 bases at J, leaving 8 bases unmatched.

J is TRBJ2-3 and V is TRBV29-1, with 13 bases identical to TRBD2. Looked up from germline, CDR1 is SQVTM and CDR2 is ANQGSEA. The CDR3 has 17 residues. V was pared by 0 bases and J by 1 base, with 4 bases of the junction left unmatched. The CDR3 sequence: CSVEDTLAGGRTDTQYF. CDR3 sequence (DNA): TGCAGCGTTGAAGATACACTAGCGGGAGGGCGCACAGATACGCAGTATTTT.